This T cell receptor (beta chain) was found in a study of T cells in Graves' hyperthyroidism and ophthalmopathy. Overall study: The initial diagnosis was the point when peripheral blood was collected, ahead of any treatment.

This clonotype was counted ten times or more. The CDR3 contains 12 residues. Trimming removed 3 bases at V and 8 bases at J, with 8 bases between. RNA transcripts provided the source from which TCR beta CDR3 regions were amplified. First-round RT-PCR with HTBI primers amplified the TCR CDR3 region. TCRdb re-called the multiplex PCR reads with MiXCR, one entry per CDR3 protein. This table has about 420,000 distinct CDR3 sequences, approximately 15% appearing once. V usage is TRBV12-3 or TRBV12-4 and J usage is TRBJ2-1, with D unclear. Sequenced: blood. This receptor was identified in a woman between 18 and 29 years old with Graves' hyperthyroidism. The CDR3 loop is CASSLIQDEQFF. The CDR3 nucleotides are TGTGCCAGCAGTTTGATCCAGGATGAGCAGTTCTTC.